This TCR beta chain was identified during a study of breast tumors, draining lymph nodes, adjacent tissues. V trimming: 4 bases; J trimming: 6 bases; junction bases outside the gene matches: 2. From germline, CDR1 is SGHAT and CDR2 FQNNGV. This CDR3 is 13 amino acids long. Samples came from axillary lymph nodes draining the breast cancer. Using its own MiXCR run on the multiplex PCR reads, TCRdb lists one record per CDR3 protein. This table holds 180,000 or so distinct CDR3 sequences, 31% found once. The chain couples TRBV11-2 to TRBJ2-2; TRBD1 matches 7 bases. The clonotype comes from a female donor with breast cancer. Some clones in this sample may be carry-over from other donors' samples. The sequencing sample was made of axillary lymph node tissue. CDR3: CASSSTGAGELFF. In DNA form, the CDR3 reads TGTGCCAGCAGCTCCACAGGGGCCGGGGAGCTGTTTTTT.